This TCR beta chain stems from a study of cytomegalovirus exposure and HLA in healthy donors. Study-level background: The platform used for the 120 or so validation repertoires matched that of the roughly 700 first-cohort repertoires, a later analysis reported.

TCRdb keeps only in-frame clones here, not all; method: immunoSEQ multiplex PCR. This table has approximately 190,000 clones, approximately 82% appearing once. The trim removed 3 bases at V and 3 bases at J, leaving 9 bases unmatched. The germline V gene has CDR1 SGHRS and CDR2 YFSETQ. The CDR3 is 18 amino acids. The source is a woman aged 25-40 years in good health and CMV-seropositive. Material for sequencing was PBMCs. This chain uses TRBV5-1 with TRBJ2-3; 14 nucleotides align to TRBD2. The CDR3 region is CASSSGLAGVYGTDTQYF. The CDR3 bases are TGCGCCAGCAGCTCGGGACTAGCGGGAGTATATGGTACAGATACGCAGTATTTT.